Each of the 15 T cell receptor beta chains below was sequenced from the same sample in a study of blood T cell repertoires in COVID-19. Produced via immunoSEQ multiplex PCR; TCRdb's table is partial and in-frame only. The table includes a few hundred thousand clones, roughly 86% detected once. The material sequenced was PBMCs or T cells enriched from blood (not recorded which). Receptors originate from a woman aged 25 to 39 who had been exposed to COVID-19.

V usage is TRBV7-9 and J usage is TRBJ1-5; D call uncertain. V lost 4 bases and J 4 bases, leaving 11 bases between the germline ends. Germline loops: CDR1 SEHNR, CDR2 FQNEAQ (reference sequence). CDR3 length: 14 residues. The CDR3 spells CASSSTKNNQPQHF. The DNA for the CDR3 is TGTGCCAGCAGCTCCACAAAGAATAATCAGCCCCAGCATTTT.

The V and J genes are TRBV28 and TRBJ1-5; D unclear. V was pared by 10 bases and J by 7 bases, with 17 bases between. Looked up from germline, CDR1 is MDHEN and CDR2 is SYDVKM. CDR3 length: 13 residues. In nucleotides, the CDR3 is TGTGCCACCGCCCCGCTACCGCGGCAGCCCCAGCATTTT. Its translation: CATAPLPRQPQHF.

V and J are TRBV28 and TRBJ2-1; 13 bases map to TRBD2. This CDR3 has 14 residues. Germline trimming cut 10 bases from V and 10 bases from J; bases unmatched to any gene: 10. From germline, CDR1 is MDHEN and CDR2 SYDVKM. CDR3 coding DNA: TGTGCCATCTCCGGGACTAGCGGGGCGCAGGAGCAGTTCTTC. Translation: CAISGTSGAQEQFF.

The V and J genes are TRBV2 and TRBJ2-2, with a weak D call TRBD1 (6 bases). With 0 bases removed from V and 16 bases from J, the gap between germline ends came to 12 bases. The CDR3 is 12 amino acids. CDR1 and CDR2 (germline): SNHLY, FYNNEI. The CDR3 spells CASSEAPQGRFF. The CDR3 coding sequence is TGTGCCAGCAGTGAAGCTCCCCAGGGGAGGTTTTTT. The whole variable domain, filled in from reference TRBV2 and TRBJ2-2, reads EPEVTQTPSHQVTQMGQEVILRCVPISNHLYFYWYRQILGQKVEFLVSFYNNEISEKSEIFDDQFSVERPDGSNFTLKIRSTKLEDSAMYFCASSEAPQGRFFGEGSRLTVL.

In its sample, this clone was seen a few times. The V call is TRBV19, the J call TRBJ2-7, with TRBD1 identical over 7 bases. The germline CDR1 and CDR2 sequences are LNHDA and SQIVND (reference sequence). V shed 5 bases and J 1 base; nucleotides not matched to a gene: 5. The CDR3 runs 14 residues. The CDR3 loop reads CASSLQGQSYEQYF. CDR3 sequence (DNA): TGTGCCAGTAGTCTACAGGGGCAATCCTACGAGCAGTACTTC.

The rearrangement uses TRBV2 and TRBJ1-5; 7 nucleotides agree with TRBD1. This CDR3 comprises 16 residues. V trimming: 5 bases; J trimming: 4 bases; junction bases outside the gene matches: 11. CDR1 is SNHLY, CDR2 FYNNEI, per germline. The CDR3 DNA follows: TGTGCCAGCAGTCATCCCACAGACAGGGCGAATCAGCCCCAGCATTTT. Translated, it gives CASSHPTDRANQPQHF. The full variable domain, its missing parts supplied by reference TRBV2 and TRBJ1-5, is EPEVTQTPSHQVTQMGQEVILRCVPISNHLYFYWYRQILGQKVEFLVSFYNNEISEKSEIFDDQFSVERPDGSNFTLKIRSTKLEDSAMYFCASSHPTDRANQPQHFGDGTRLSIL.

The chain couples TRBV27 to TRBJ2-3; 7 nucleotides line up with TRBD1. V dropped 6 bases and J dropped 1; count of bases not matched to a gene: 13. Germline lookup yields CDR1 MNHEY and CDR2 SMNVEV (reference sequence). This CDR3 is built from 17 residues. CDR3 protein: CASRSTGSFYRTDTQYF. The CDR3 coding sequence is TGTGCCAGCAGGTCGACAGGGAGTTTTTATCGCACAGATACGCAGTATTTT.

The chain uses TRBV28 and TRBJ2-4, with 7 bases fitting TRBD2. The V gene's germline CDR1 is MDHEN and CDR2 SYDVKM. Trimming removed 5 bases from V and 0 bases from J; junction bases left unmatched: 7. The CDR3 contains 16 residues. The DNA for the CDR3 is TGTGCCAGCAGTCCCCGGGGAGGGACAGCCAAAAACATTCAGTACTTC. It translates to CASSPRGGTAKNIQYF. The whole variable domain, filled in from reference TRBV28 and TRBJ2-4, reads DVKVTQSSRYLVKRTGEKVFLECVQDMDHENMFWYRQDPGLGLRLIYFSYDVKMKEKGDIPEGYSVSREKKERFSLILESASTNQTSMYLCASSPRGGTAKNIQYFGAGTRLSVL.

The chain uses TRBV5-1 and TRBJ2-7, with 9 bases fitting TRBD2. V shed 1 base, J shed 7 bases, and the junction held 6 bases outside the gene matches. The CDR3 is 14 amino acids. Germline-derived CDR1 and CDR2 are SGHRS and YFSETQ. The CDR3 region is CASSLNSGSREQYF. In DNA, the CDR3 is TGCGCCAGCAGCTTGAATAGCGGGAGTCGGGAGCAGTACTTC.

The chain carries TRBV18 and TRBJ1-1, with D possibly matching TRBD1 (6 bases). The CDR3 is 15 amino acids. CDR1 is KGHSH, CDR2 LQKENI, per germline. Trimming cost V 5 bases and J 1 base, with 14 bases left between them. The CDR3 region is CASSGGGGSNTEAFF. CDR3 bases: TGTGCCAGCTCAGGGGGTGGGGGCTCGAACACTGAAGCTTTCTTT.

The V and J genes are TRBV5-1 and TRBJ1-4; the D is unclear. V was pared by 8 bases and J by 10 bases, with 9 bases between. Germline V lookup: CDR1 SGHRS, CDR2 YFSETQ. There are 10 residues in the CDR3. Here the CDR3 reads CASQVGKLFF. The DNA of the CDR3 is TGCGCCAGTCAGGTGGGAAAACTGTTTTTT.

The chain combines TRBV5-1 with TRBJ2-1, with 10 bases aligning to TRBD2. Germline CDR1 and CDR2: SGHRS and YFSETQ. V shed 4 bases and J 7 bases; nucleotides not matched to a gene: 11. This CDR3 region has 16 residues. The CDR3 DNA follows: TGCGCCAGCAGCCTACTAGCGGGATCTTCACTTAATGAGCAGTTCTTC. Its protein is CASSLLAGSSLNEQFF.

This rearrangement joins TRBV15 to TRBJ1-4, with 7 nucleotides matching TRBD1. The CDR3 contains 15 residues. In germline, CDR1 is LNHNV, CDR2 YYDKDF (reference sequence). Trimming took 1 base from V and 5 from J; bases not matched to a gene: 4. This CDR3 is CATSRGGTANEKLFF. The CDR3 nucleotides are TGTGCCACCAGCAGAGGAGGGACAGCGAATGAAAAACTGTTTTTT.

This chain joins TRBV13 and TRBJ1-2; the D gene is possibly TRBD1 (6 bases). Germline CDR1 reads PRHDT; CDR2 reads FYEKMQ (reference sequence). This CDR3 has 15 amino acids. The V end was cut by 2 bases, the J end by 0 bases, with 10 bases between. CDR3: CASSLFAGANYGYTF. The CDR3 DNA is TGTGCCAGCAGCTTATTTGCAGGGGCTAACTATGGCTACACCTTC.

The chain recombines TRBV19 with TRBJ2-1, with D possibly being TRBD1 (5 bases). This CDR3 is built from 13 residues. Trimming shortened V by 6 bases and J by 4 bases, and 10 bases separated the two germline ends. Germline CDR1 and CDR2: LNHDA and SQIVND (reference sequence). CDR3 DNA sequence: TGTGCCAGTAGATCCCCAGGGTACAATGAGCAGTTCTTC. Protein sequence: CASRSPGYNEQFF. The full variable domain, with the rest looked up from reference TRBV19 and TRBJ2-1, is DGGITQSPKYLFRKEGQNVTLSCEQNLNHDAMYWYRQDPGQGLRLIYYSQIVNDFQKGDIAEGYSVSREKKESFPLTVTSAQKNPTAFYLCASRSPGYNEQFFGPGTRLTVL.